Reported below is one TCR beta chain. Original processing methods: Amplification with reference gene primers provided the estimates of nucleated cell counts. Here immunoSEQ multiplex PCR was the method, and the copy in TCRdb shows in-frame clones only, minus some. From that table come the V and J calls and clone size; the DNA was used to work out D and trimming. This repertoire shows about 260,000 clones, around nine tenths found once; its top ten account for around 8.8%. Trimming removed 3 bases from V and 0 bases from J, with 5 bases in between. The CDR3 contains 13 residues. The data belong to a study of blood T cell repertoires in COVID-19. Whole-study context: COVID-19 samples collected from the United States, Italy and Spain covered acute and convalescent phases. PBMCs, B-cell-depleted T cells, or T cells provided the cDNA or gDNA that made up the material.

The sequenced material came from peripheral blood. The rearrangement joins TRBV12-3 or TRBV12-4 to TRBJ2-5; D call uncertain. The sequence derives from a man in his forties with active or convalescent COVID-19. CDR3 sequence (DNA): TGTGCCAGCAGTTTTCAGTACCAAGAGACCCAGTACTTC. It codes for CASSFQYQETQYF.